The 28 T cell receptor beta chains listed next were all sequenced from one sample in a study of blood T cell repertoires in COVID-19. TCRdb keeps only in-frame clones here, not all; method: immunoSEQ multiplex PCR. The sample includes 150,000 to 200,000 clones, around 83% of them seen just once. The sample was peripheral blood. The receptor source for this set is a woman older than 75 in a cohort sampled during active or convalescent COVID-19.

This clone was recorded only once. This sequence joins TRBV6-2 or TRBV6-3 and TRBJ1-3; possibly TRBD1 for D (6 bases). Germline V gene sequence: CDR1 MNHEY, CDR2 SVGEGT. The V gene lost 2 bases and the J gene lost 2 bases, with 10 bases spanning the gap. There are 15 residues in the CDR3. The CDR3 region has the DNA TGTGCCAGCAGTTACCTACAGGGCGCTGGAAACACCATATATTTT. Its protein product is CASSYLQGAGNTIYF.

The chain links TRBV20-1 to TRBJ1-1, with D perhaps TRBD1 (5 bases). CDR1 DFQATT and CDR2 SNEGSKA come from the germline V gene (reference sequence). The CDR3 totals 11 residues. CDR3 in DNA: TGCAGCTTGACAGAAAACACTGAAGCTTTCTTT. Translated, it gives CSLTENTEAFF.

This clone was recorded only once. The genes are TRBV5-4 and TRBJ2-5, with TRBD2 identical over 11 bases. CDR1 SGHNT and CDR2 YYREEE come from the germline V gene (reference sequence). The CDR3 is 15 amino acids. V dropped 2 bases and J dropped 2; count of bases not matched to a gene: 2. The CDR3 loop reads CASSLRLAGQETQYF. For the CDR3, the DNA is TGTGCCAGCAGCTTAAGACTAGCGGGACAAGAGACCCAGTACTTC.

V gene TRBV2 combines with J gene TRBJ1-2; maybe TRBD1 (5 bases). Per the germline V gene, CDR1 is SNHLY and CDR2 is FYNNEI. This CDR3 comprises 14 residues. The V gene lost 2 bases and the J gene lost 3 bases, with 10 bases spanning the gap. CDR3 protein: CASSEFRGDYGYTF. CDR3 sequence (DNA): TGTGCCAGCAGTGAATTTCGGGGGGACTATGGCTACACCTTC.

This clone came up once. CDR3 sequence (DNA): TGTGCCAGCAGCTTGTATCTGAGGGACTATGGCTACACCTTC. It specifies CASSLYLRDYGYTF. V is TRBV5-5 and J is TRBJ1-2; D gene ambiguous. V was trimmed by 1 base and J by 3 bases, leaving 10 bases between them. The CDR3 consists of 14 residues. From germline, CDR1 is SGHKS and CDR2 YYEKEE (reference sequence).

V usage is TRBV19 and J usage is TRBJ1-3, with 8 bases fitting TRBD1. Germline V gene lookup returns CDR1 LNHDA and CDR2 SQIVND (reference sequence). With V trimmed by 3 bases and J by 0 bases, 7 bases remained unmatched. CDR3 length: 17 residues. The CDR3 DNA sequence: TGTGCCAGTAGTATCCGATTAGGACAGGGCTCTGGAAACACCATATATTTT. Its protein product is CASSIRLGQGSGNTIYF.

This chain joins TRBV6-5 and TRBJ1-1; the match to TRBD1 covers 9 bases. The CDR3 has 15 residues. Germline lookup yields CDR1 MNHEY and CDR2 SVGAGI. J lost 2 bases, V lost 6 bases, and 7 bases had no gene match. DNA for the CDR3: TGTGCCAGCAGGGGACAGGGAGTAATCAACACTGAAGCTTTCTTT. Translating gives CASRGQGVINTEAFF.

The genes are TRBV19 and TRBJ1-5, with 9 positions matching TRBD1. Germline lookup yields CDR1 LNHDA and CDR2 SQIVND (reference sequence). This CDR3 contains 14 residues. The V gene end was trimmed by 8 bases and the J gene end by 3 bases; junction bases not matched to a gene: 5. The CDR3 region has the DNA TGTGCCAGTCGGACAGGGGACAACAATCAGCCCCAGCATTTT. This gives the protein CASRTGDNNQPQHF.

In its sample, this clone was seen once. The chain uses TRBV15 and TRBJ2-7, with TRBD2 matching over 7 bases. The CDR3 runs 15 residues. The J segment lost 4 bases and the V segment lost 1 base, leaving 7 bases of the junction unmatched. The V gene's germline CDR1 is LNHNV and CDR2 YYDKDF (reference sequence). CDR3 DNA: TGTGCCACCAGCAGAGGTGGGGGGGTAATTTACGAGCAGTACTTC. Protein: CATSRGGGVIYEQYF.

The gene calls are TRBV19 and TRBJ2-2; TRBD2 matches 10 bases. The V gene end was trimmed by 5 bases and the J gene end by 5 bases; junction bases not matched to a gene: 8. There are 16 residues in the CDR3. Germline V gene data show CDR1 as LNHDA and CDR2 as SQIVND (reference sequence). CDR3 sequence reads: CASSGASGSETGELFF. As DNA, the CDR3 is TGTGCCAGTAGTGGGGCTAGCGGGAGTGAGACCGGGGAGCTGTTTTTT.

The genes are TRBV5-1 and TRBJ2-3; 8 bases are a match to TRBD2. The CDR3 runs to 17 residues. J was trimmed by 7 bases and V by 4 bases; bases with no gene match: 17. Looked up from germline, CDR1 is SGHRS and CDR2 is YFSETQ. CDR3 in DNA: TGCGCCAGCAGCCACCCAAGCGGGGGCTCTCCCGTAAATACGCAGTATTTT. Translating it yields CASSHPSGGSPVNTQYF.

This clone was counted between two and nine times. The chain combines TRBV27 with TRBJ1-1; TRBD1 agrees at 7 bases. Trimming took 7 bases from V and 12 from J; bases not matched to a gene: 14. CDR1 and CDR2 (germline): MNHEY, SMNVEV (reference sequence). This CDR3 spans 13 amino acids. In DNA form, the CDR3 reads TGTGCCAGCAACAATCAGGGGGGACCTCGCCCTTTCTTT. It codes for CASNNQGGPRPFF.

The CDR3 DNA reads TGTGCCAGCTCACTACGACAGGGGAGGGGAGATACGCAGTATTTT. Amino acids: CASSLRQGRGDTQYF. V is TRBV18 and J is TRBJ2-3, with a tentative D call TRBD1 (8 bases). Trimming cost V 4 bases and J 5 bases, with 16 bases left between them. In germline, CDR1 is KGHSH, CDR2 LQKENI. CDR3 length: 15 amino acids.

The chain joins TRBV10-2 to TRBJ2-2; no definite D call. The CDR3 runs 11 residues. Trimming took off 8 bases at V and 5 bases at J, with 6 bases between the two ends. In germline, CDR1 is WSHSY, CDR2 SAAADI. CDR3 amino acids: CASLRTGELFF. The CDR3 DNA follows: TGCGCCAGCCTACGAACCGGGGAGCTGTTTTTT.

The genes are TRBV12-5 and TRBJ2-5; D is unresolved. V was shortened by 8 bases and J by 5 bases, with 15 bases between the two germline ends. CDR1 is LGHNT and CDR2 is FRNRAP in the germline V gene. This CDR3 spans 13 amino acids. The CDR3 DNA sequence: TGTGCTAGTTGTGCGCCCGATAGTGAGACCCAGTACTTC. Its protein product is CASCAPDSETQYF.

This rearrangement joins TRBV9 to TRBJ2-3; 14 bases fit TRBD2. CDR3 length: 15 amino acids. Per the germline V gene, CDR1 is SGDLS and CDR2 is YYNGEE. With 3 bases clipped from V and 9 bases from J, the junction kept 6 bases outside the gene matches. In DNA, the CDR3 is TGTGCCAGCAGCGCGGGACTAGCGGGGGCGGGGACGCAGTATTTT. Translation: CASSAGLAGAGTQYF.

This clone was observed a single time. The gene calls are TRBV27 and TRBJ2-6, with 8 bases lining up with TRBD1. After removal of 5 bases from V and 0 bases from J, the junction contained 9 bases not matched to a gene. This CDR3 contains 18 residues. CDR1 and CDR2 (germline): MNHEY, SMNVEV (reference sequence). The CDR3 bases are TGTGCCAGCAGTCCCCGACAGGGGCGAAACTCTGGGGCCAACGTCCTGACTTTC. Translation gives CASSPRQGRNSGANVLTF.

The DNA of the CDR3 is TGTGCCAGCAGCTTAGTGTCGCCCGGGAACACCGGGGAGCTGTTTTTT. It is translated as CASSLVSPGNTGELFF. The chain carries TRBV7-6 and TRBJ2-2; D gene uncertain. Germline CDR1 reads SGHVS; CDR2 reads FNYEAQ. V was pared by 1 base and J by 1 base, with 10 bases between. The CDR3 is 16 amino acids.

This clone appeared a few times. CDR3 nucleotide sequence: TGTGCCAGCAGCATCGCCCCACAGGGGACTAGCACAGATACGCAGTATTTT. Its translation: CASSIAPQGTSTDTQYF. This sequence joins TRBV11-2 and TRBJ2-3; D is possibly TRBD1 (7 bases). The CDR3 spans 17 residues. Per the germline V gene, CDR1 is SGHAT and CDR2 is FQNNGV. V lost 5 bases and J lost 0, with 18 bases in between. The entire variable domain, with the rest obtained from reference TRBV11-2 and TRBJ2-3, is as follows: EAGVAQSPRYKIIEKRQSVAFWCNPISGHATLYWYQQILGQGPKLLIQFQNNGVVDDSQLPKDRFSAERLKGVDSTLKIQPAKLEDSAVYLCASSIAPQGTSTDTQYFGPGTRLTVL.

J is TRBJ1-2 and V is TRBV2, with no clear D. Trimming removed 4 bases from V and 0 bases from J, with 6 bases in between. There are 13 residues in the CDR3. From germline, CDR1 is SNHLY and CDR2 FYNNEI. CDR3 DNA sequence: TGTGCCAGCAGTGCTGCAGCTAACTATGGCTACACCTTC. Translating gives CASSAAANYGYTF. The full variable domain, completed using reference TRBV2 and TRBJ1-2, is EPEVTQTPSHQVTQMGQEVILRCVPISNHLYFYWYRQILGQKVEFLVSFYNNEISEKSEIFDDQFSVERPDGSNFTLKIRSTKLEDSAMYFCASSAAANYGYTFGSGTRLTVV.

J is TRBJ2-4 and V is TRBV2, with 7 bases fitting TRBD2. CDR1 and CDR2 from the germline V gene are SNHLY and FYNNEI. The junction had 11 bases not matched to a gene; V was cut back by 2 bases and J by 1 base. The CDR3 extends over 18 amino acids. The CDR3 DNA reads TGTGCCAGCAGTGAATTGTTGGGCGGGAGTGTTGCCAAAAACATTCAGTACTTC. Translation: CASSELLGGSVAKNIQYF.

This clone showed up just a few times. At the DNA level, this CDR3 is encoded by other sequences in the same sample as well. V gene TRBV5-1 combines with J gene TRBJ2-2, with 11 bases fitting TRBD2. Germline values: CDR1 SGHRS, CDR2 YFSETQ. The V gene end was trimmed by 1 base and the J gene end by 5 bases; junction bases not matched to a gene: 1. This CDR3 is built from 15 residues. The chain's CDR3 is CASSLTSGRTGELFF. CDR3 nucleotide sequence: TGCGCCAGCAGCTTGACTAGCGGGAGAACCGGGGAGCTGTTTTTT.

The J gene is TRBJ2-1, the V gene TRBV7-2; 10 bases are a match to TRBD2. V shed 3 bases, J shed 5 bases, and the junction held 4 bases outside the gene matches. The CDR3 totals 15 residues. Germline V CDR1 and CDR2: SGHTA, FQGNSA. CDR3 residues: CASSFWLAGDNEQFF. In DNA, the CDR3 is TGTGCCAGCAGCTTCTGGCTAGCGGGGGACAATGAGCAGTTCTTC.

This chain connects TRBV24-1 to TRBJ2-7, with D perhaps matching TRBD1 (6 bases). There are 13 residues in the CDR3. In germline, CDR1 is KGHDR, CDR2 SFDVKD. The V end lost 5 bases, the J end lost 3 bases, and 10 bases lay between the germline ends. CDR3 sequence: CATSGTGFYEQYV. In nucleotides, the CDR3 is TGTGCCACCAGTGGAACAGGGTTCTACGAGCAGTACGTC.

This clone showed up just a few times. J is TRBJ2-1 and V is TRBV4-1; perhaps TRBD2 as D (5 bases). Germline CDR1 MGHRA, CDR2 YSYEKL. The CDR3 length is 16 residues. Trimming stripped 5 bases from V and 7 bases from J, with 21 bases between. The CDR3 region is CASSNQPRTVGNEQFF. Written as DNA, the CDR3 is TGCGCCAGCAGCAACCAACCCAGGACTGTTGGGAATGAGCAGTTCTTC.

The chain links TRBV15 to TRBJ2-1; 11 bases line up with TRBD2. Germline CDR1 LNHNV, CDR2 YYDKDF (reference sequence). V trimming: 4 bases; J trimming: 0 bases; junction bases outside the gene matches: 14. The CDR3 is 20 amino acids. The CDR3: CATSKFPTSGGLSSYNEQFF. The CDR3 region has the DNA TGTGCCACCAGCAAATTCCCTACTAGCGGGGGATTAAGCTCCTACAATGAGCAGTTCTTC.

The V call is TRBV28, the J call TRBJ2-7; D is unclear. The CDR3 sequence is 14 residues long. The V and J ends lost 10 bases and 2 bases respectively, with 18 bases between them. The germline CDR1 and CDR2 sequences are MDHEN and SYDVKM. The chain's CDR3 is CATRPTRPAYEQYF. DNA of the CDR3: TGTGCCACCCGACCGACTCGTCCCGCCTACGAGCAGTACTTC.

The chain links TRBV7-2 to TRBJ1-6, with a weak D call TRBD1 (5 bases). In germline, CDR1 is SGHTA, CDR2 FQGNSA. This CDR3 is 14 amino acids long. Trimming pared 3 bases from V and 7 bases from J, leaving 10 bases between. The DNA for the CDR3 is TGTGCCAGCAGCTTGGTGGGGCTAAATTCACCCCTCCACTTT. Its protein product is CASSLVGLNSPLHF.